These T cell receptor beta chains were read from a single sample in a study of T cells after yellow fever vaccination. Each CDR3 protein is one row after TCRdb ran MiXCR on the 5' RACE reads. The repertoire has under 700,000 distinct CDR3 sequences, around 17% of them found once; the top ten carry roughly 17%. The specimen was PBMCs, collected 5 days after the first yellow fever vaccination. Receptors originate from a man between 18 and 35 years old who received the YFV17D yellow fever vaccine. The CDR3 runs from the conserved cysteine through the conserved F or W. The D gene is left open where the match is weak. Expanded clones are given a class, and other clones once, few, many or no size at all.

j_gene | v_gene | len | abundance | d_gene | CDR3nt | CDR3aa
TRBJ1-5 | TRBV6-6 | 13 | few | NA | TGTGCCAGCAGGGGAAGGTACAATCAGCCCCAGCATTTT | CASRGRYNQPQHF
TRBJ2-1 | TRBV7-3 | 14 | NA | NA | TGTGCCAGCAGCTTAGTGGGGGCCCACAATGAGCAGTTCTTC | CASSLVGAHNEQFF
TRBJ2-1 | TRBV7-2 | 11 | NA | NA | TGTGCCAGCAGCCCCCTCTATGAGCAGTTCTTC | CASSPLYEQFF
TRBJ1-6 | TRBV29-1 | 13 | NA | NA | TGCAGCGCCCGAAGGACAGAAAATTCACCCCTCCACTTT | CSARRTENSPLHF
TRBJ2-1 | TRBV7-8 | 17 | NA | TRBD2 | TGTGCCAGCAGCTTAGCTAACAGACTAGCGGGGGGTCAGGAGCAGTTCTTC | CASSLANRLAGGQEQFF
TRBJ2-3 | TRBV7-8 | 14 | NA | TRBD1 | TGTGCCAGCAGCTCTGGACAGGCTACACGGGCGCAGTATTTT | CASSSGQATRAQYF
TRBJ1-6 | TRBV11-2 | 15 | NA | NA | TGTGCCAGCAGCTTTAGCGGGGGTGATAATTCACCCCTCCACTTT | CASSFSGGDNSPLHF
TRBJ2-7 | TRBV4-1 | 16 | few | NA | TGCGCCAGCAGCCACACCCCCCCCCCGGGCTACTACGAGCAGTACTTC | CASSHTPPPGYYEQYF
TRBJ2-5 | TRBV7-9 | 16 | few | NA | TGTGCCAGCAGCCCACCCCCCGGGGCCGCGCAAGAGACCCAGTACTTC | CASSPPPGAAQETQYF
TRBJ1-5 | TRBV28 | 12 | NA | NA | TGTGCCGGGGGTGGGAGCAATCAGCCCCAGCATTTT | CAGGGSNQPQHF
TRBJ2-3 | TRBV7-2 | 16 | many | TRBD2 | TGTGCCAGCAGCTGGAAGCGGGGGGGCATATCAGATACGCAGTATTTT | CASSWKRGGISDTQYF
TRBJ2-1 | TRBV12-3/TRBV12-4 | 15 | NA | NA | TGTGCCAGCAGTCCGGGTCCTTATTCCAACAATGAGCAGTTCTTC | CASSPGPYSNNEQFF
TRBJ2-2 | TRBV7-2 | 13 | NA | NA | TGTGCCAGCAGCTTTGCGCTCACCGGGGAGCTGTTTTTT | CASSFALTGELFF
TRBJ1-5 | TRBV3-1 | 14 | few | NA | TGTGCCAGCAGTGGGGGTAGGGGGAATCAGCCCCAGCATTTT | CASSGGRGNQPQHF
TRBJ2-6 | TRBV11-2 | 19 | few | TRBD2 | TGTGCCAGCAGCCTCCGGACTAGCGGTCTCCTCACCGGGGCCAACGTCCTGACTTTC | CASSLRTSGLLTGANVLTF
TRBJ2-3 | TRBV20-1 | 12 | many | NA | TGCAGTGCTAGCGGGACAACAGATACGCAGTATTTT | CSASGTTDTQYF
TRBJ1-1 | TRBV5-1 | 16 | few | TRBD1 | TGCGCCAGCAGCTCCCGACAGGGGGCTGGGAACACTGAAGCTTTCTTT | CASSSRQGAGNTEAFF
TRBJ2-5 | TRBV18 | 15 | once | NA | TGTGCCAGCTCACCTCCGGGACCGCCACCTAAACCCCAGTACTTC | CASSPPGPPPKPQYF